The sequence of this T cell receptor (beta chain) was determined in a study of vaccination and CD4 T cells after COVID-19. Broader study findings: Recorded median SARS-CoV-2-reactive clonotype numbers increased from roughly 19 to 38 without reaching significance. Convalescent patients saw a median 86.3% of their reactive clones show up only after vaccination.

The Oncomine TCR Beta short-read assay was what sequenced the DNA obtained from cultured CD4+ T cells. TCRdb processed the PCR reads anew with MiXCR; each CDR3 protein has one entry. The sample lists more than 13,000 distinct CDR3 sequences; approximately 40% were seen once. The sample holds a few counts of this clonotype. The antigen is not known. V was cut by 0 bases and J by 4 bases, with 12 bases left in between. The CDR3 totals 14 residues. Germline CDR1 and CDR2: DFQATT and SNEGSKA (reference sequence). Treatment specified: roughly ten-day PBMC culture with coronavirus spike peptide pools or control peptides (ViraFEST assay). Cultures of PBMCs, a few million per well, were set up with about 10 IU/ml IL-2 and around 9.7 ug/ml peptide pools.

This TCR was sampled from a human donor who had recovered from COVID-19. Material: CD4+ T cells from blood, cultured in vitro. V gene TRBV20-1 combines with J gene TRBJ2-5; D is undetermined. CDR3 amino acids: CSARDRRPRETQYF. CDR3 coding DNA: TGCAGTGCTAGAGATCGGCGGCCCAGAGAGACCCAGTACTTC.